This TCR beta chain was sequenced for a study of vaccination effects on CD4 cells after COVID-19. General study results and limits: Clones arising from infection and from vaccination showed marked clonal contraction late after vaccination. Post-vaccine spike-reactive clones in convalescents were mainly new vaccine-induced clones.

Profiled with immunoSEQ multiplex PCR; TCRdb holds only in-frame clones, not every one. The sample carries 40,000 or so clones, around 75% recorded once. With the ViraFEST assay, the study expanded antigen-specific CD4+ T cells using viral peptide pools, then sequenced them. Subsequent to a culture period of around eleven days, CD4+ T cells were isolated. This individual tested PCR-positive for SARS-CoV-2 infection between March and December 2020. Cultures had half their medium replaced with IL-2 medium on days 3 and 7. Details on this clone: Its target is unknown.

The CDR3 covers 13 residues. The V gene's germline CDR1 is SGHNT and CDR2 YYREEE (reference sequence). With 2 bases removed from V and 3 bases from J, the gap between germline ends came to 8 bases. The sample here was CD4+ T cells from PBMCs cultured with a peptide pool, taken before COVID-19 vaccination. This rearrangement joins TRBV5-4 to TRBJ2-5; D gene unclear. This TCR was recovered from a human donor who had a prior SARS-CoV-2 infection. CDR3 sequence: CASSFGVEETQYF. DNA for the CDR3: TGTGCCAGCAGCTTCGGTGTAGAAGAGACCCAGTACTTC.